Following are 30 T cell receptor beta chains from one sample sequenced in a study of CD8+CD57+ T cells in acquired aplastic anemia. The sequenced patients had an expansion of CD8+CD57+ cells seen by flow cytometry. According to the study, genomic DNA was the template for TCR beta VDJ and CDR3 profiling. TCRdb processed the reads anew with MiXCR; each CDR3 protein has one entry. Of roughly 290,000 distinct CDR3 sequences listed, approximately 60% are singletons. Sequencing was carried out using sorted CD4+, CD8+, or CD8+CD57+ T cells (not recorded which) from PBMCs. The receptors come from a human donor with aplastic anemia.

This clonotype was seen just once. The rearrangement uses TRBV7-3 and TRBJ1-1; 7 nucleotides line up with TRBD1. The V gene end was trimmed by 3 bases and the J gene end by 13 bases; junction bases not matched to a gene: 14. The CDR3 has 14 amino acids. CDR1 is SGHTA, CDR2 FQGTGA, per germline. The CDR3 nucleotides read TGTGCCAGCAGCTTGGCACCTGAGGGGGCTGGCGTTTTCTTT. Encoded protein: CASSLAPEGAGVFF.

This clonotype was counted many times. The CDR3, as DNA: TGCAGTGCTAGAGTCGGAGGGACCCCCGTGGCCAGCACAGATACGCAGTATTTT. As protein: CSARVGGTPVASTDTQYF. V usage is TRBV20-1 and J usage is TRBJ2-3, with a weak D call TRBD2 (6 bases). The V gene's germline CDR1 is DFQATT and CDR2 SNEGSKA (reference sequence). There are 18 residues in the CDR3. The V and J ends lost 1 base and 0 bases respectively, with 20 bases between them.

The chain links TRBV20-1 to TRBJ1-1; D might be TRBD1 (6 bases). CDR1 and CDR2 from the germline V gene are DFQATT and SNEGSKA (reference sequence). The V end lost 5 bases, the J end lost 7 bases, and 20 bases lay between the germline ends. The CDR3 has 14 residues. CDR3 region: CSAGVTGRGNEAFF. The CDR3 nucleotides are TGCAGTGCTGGGGTTACAGGGCGAGGGAATGAAGCTTTCTTT.

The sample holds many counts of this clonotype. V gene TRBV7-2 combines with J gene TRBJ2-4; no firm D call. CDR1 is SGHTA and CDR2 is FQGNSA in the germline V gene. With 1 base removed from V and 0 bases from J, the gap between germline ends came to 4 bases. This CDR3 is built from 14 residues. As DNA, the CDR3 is TGTGCCAGCAGCTTAGTTATAGCCAAAAACATTCAGTACTTC. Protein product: CASSLVIAKNIQYF.

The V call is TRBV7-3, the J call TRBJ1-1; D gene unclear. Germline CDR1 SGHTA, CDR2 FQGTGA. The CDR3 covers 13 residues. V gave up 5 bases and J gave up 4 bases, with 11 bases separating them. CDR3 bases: TGTGCCAGCAGCCCCATCGGGATCACTGAAGCTTTCTTT. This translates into CASSPIGITEAFF.

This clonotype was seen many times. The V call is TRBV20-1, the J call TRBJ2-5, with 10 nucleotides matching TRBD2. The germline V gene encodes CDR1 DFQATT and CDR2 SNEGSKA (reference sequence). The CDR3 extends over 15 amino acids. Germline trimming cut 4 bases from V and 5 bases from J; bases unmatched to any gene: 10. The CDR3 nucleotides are TGCAGTGCTATCTTGGCTAGCGGGAGTCAGGAGACCCAGTACTTC. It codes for CSAILASGSQETQYF.

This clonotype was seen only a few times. This chain's CDR3 is CASSFSRLGLAKNIQYF. The CDR3 nucleotides are TGTGCCAGCAGCTTTTCACGACTAGGGCTGGCCAAAAACATTCAGTACTTC. This chain connects TRBV12-1 to TRBJ2-4; TRBD2, the table's D call, lacks a check against the DNA. TRBV12-1 is tagged as a pseudogene. This CDR3 contains 17 residues.

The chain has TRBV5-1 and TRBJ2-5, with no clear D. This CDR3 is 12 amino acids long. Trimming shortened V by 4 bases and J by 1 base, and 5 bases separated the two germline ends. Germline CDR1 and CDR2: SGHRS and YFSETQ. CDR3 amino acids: CASSGTQETQYF. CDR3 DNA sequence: TGCGCCAGCAGCGGCACCCAAGAGACCCAGTACTTC.

CDR3 protein: CASSPAGRGQPQHF. CDR3 nucleotides: TGTGCCAGCAGCCCCGCTGGCAGGGGTCAGCCCCAGCATTTT. V gene TRBV12-3 or TRBV12-4 combines with J gene TRBJ1-5, with D possibly matching TRBD1 (6 bases). The CDR3 runs 14 residues. V lost 6 bases to trimming and J lost 6 bases, with 15 bases between them.

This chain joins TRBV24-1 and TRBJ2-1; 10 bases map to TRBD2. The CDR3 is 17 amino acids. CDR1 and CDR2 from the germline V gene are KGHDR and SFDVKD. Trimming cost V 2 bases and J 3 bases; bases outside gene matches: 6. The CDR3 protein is CATSDSYLAGVYNEQFF. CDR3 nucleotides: TGTGCCACCAGTGATTCGTATCTAGCGGGAGTCTACAATGAGCAGTTCTTC.

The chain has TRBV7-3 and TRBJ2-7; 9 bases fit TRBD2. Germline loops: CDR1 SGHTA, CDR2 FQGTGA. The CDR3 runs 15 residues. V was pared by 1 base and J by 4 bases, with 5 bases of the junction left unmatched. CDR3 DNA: TGTGCCAGCAGCTTAAATGCGGGAGGGCCGTACGAGCAGTACTTC. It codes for CASSLNAGGPYEQYF. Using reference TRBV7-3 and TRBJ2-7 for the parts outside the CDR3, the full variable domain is GAGVSQTPSNKVTEKGKYVELRCDPISGHTALYWYRQSLGQGPEFLIYFQGTGAADDSGLPNDRFFAVRPEGSVSTLKIQRTERGDSAVYLCASSLNAGGPYEQYFGPGTRLTVT.

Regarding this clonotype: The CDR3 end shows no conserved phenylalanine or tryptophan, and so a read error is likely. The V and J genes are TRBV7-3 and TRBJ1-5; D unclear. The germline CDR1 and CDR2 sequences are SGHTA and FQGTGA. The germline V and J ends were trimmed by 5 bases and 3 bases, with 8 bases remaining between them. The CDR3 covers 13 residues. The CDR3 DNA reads TGTGCCAGCAGCCCTATGCCCAATCAGCCCCAGCATTGT. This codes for CASSPMPNQPQHC.

CDR3 protein: CASSGGTRGGEQFF. The CDR3 coding sequence is TGTGCCAGTAGTGGCGGGACTAGAGGCGGTGAGCAGTTCTTC. The chain has TRBV19 and TRBJ2-1, with TRBD2 identical over 8 bases. Germline CDR1 LNHDA, CDR2 SQIVND (reference sequence). V lost 5 bases, J lost 9 bases, and 9 bases stayed unmatched. The CDR3 sequence is 14 residues long.

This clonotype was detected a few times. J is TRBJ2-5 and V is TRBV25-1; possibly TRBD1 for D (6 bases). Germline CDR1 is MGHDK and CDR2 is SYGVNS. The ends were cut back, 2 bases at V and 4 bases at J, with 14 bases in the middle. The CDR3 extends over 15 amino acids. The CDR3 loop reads CASSEDGRGGETQYF. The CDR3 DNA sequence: TGTGCCAGCAGTGAAGACGGCCGAGGGGGAGAGACCCAGTACTTC.

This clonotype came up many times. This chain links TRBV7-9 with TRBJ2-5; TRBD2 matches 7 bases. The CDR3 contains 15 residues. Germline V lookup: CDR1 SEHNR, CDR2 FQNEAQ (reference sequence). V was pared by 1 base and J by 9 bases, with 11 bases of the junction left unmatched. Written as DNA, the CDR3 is TGTGCCAGCAGCTTAGAGACTAGCTGGGACTGGGCCCAGTACTTC. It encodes CASSLETSWDWAQYF.

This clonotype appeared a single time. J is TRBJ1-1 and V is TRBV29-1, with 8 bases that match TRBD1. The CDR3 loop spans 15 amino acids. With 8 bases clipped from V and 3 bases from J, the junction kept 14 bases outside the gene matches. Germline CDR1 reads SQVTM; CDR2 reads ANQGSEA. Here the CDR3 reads CSSWRRQGPHTEAFF. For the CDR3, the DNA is TGCAGCTCCTGGAGGAGACAGGGGCCCCACACTGAAGCTTTCTTT.

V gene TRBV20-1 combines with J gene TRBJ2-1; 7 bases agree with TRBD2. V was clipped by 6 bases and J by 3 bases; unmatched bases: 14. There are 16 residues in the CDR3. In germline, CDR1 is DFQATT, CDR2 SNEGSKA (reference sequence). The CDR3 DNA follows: TGCAGTGCCAGGGACTTTTCGCGGGGGAACTACAATGAGCAGTTCTTC. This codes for CSARDFSRGNYNEQFF.

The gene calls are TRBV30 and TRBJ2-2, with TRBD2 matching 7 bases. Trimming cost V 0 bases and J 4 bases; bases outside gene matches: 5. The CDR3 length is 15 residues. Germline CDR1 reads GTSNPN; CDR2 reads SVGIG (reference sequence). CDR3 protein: CAWSVNGRRTGELFF. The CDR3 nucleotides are TGTGCCTGGAGTGTGAACGGGAGGCGCACCGGGGAGCTGTTTTTT.

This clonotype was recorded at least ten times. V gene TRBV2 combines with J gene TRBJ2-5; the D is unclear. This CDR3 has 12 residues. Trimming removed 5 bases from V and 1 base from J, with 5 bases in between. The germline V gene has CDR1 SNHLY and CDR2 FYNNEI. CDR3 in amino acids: CASSYVQETQYF. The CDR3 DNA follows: TGTGCCAGCAGTTACGTCCAAGAGACCCAGTACTTC.

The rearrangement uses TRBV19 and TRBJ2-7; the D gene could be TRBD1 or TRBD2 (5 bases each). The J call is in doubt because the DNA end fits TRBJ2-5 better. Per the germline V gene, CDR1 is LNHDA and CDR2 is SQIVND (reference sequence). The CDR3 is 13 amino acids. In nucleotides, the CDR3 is TGTGCCAGTAGTAAGGGACGGGAAGAGACCCAGTACTTC. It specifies CASSKGREETQYF.

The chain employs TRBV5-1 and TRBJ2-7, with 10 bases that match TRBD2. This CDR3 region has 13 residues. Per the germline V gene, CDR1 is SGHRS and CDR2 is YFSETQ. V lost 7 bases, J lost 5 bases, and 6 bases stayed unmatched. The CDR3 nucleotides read TGCGCCAGCTCTAGCGGGGGCCGGGACGAGCAGTACTTC. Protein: CASSSGGRDEQYF.

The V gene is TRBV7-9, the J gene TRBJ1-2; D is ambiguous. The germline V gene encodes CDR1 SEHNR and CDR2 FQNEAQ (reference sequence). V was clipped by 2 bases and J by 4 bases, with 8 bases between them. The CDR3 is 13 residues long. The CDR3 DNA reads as TGTGCCAGCAGCTTACCAGTGGCCTATGGCTACACCTTC. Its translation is CASSLPVAYGYTF.

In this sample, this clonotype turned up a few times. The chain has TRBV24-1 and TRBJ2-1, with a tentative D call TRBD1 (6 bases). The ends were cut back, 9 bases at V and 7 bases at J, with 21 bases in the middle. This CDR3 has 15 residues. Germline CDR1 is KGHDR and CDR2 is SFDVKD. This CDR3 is CATGSTTGSVNEQFF. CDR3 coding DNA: TGTGCCACCGGATCGACGACAGGCAGTGTGAATGAGCAGTTCTTC.

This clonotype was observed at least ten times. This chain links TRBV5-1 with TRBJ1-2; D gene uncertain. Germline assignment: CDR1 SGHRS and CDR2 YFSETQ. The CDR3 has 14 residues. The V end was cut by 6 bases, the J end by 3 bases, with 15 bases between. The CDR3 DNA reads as TGCGCCAGCACTTACACCTCACGGGACTATGGCTACACCTTC. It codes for CASTYTSRDYGYTF.

Here the CDR3 reads CATSRGGDEQYF. CDR3 nucleotides: TGTGCCACCAGCAGAGGGGGGGACGAGCAGTACTTC. The chain links TRBV15 to TRBJ2-7, with a possible D match to TRBD2 (6 bases). Germline V gene data show CDR1 as LNHNV and CDR2 as YYDKDF (reference sequence). V was trimmed by 1 base and J by 5 bases, leaving 6 bases between them. This CDR3 contains 12 residues.

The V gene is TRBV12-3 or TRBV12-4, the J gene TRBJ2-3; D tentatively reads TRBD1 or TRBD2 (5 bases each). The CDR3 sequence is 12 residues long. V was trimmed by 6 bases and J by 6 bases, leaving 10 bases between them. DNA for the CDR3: TGTGCCAGCAGCGGAGAGGGGGATACGCAGTATTTT. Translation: CASSGEGDTQYF.

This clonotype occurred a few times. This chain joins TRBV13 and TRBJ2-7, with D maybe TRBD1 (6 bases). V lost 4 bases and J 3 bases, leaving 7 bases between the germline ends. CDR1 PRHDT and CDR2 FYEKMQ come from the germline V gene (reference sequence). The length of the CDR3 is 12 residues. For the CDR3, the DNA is TGTGCCAGCAGCTGGGACAACTACGAGCAGTACTTC. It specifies CASSWDNYEQYF. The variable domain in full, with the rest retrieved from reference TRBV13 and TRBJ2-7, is AAGVIQSPRHLIKEKRETATLKCYPIPRHDTVYWYQQGPGQDPQFLISFYEKMQSDKGSIPDRFSAQQFSDYHSELNMSSLELGDSALYFCASSWDNYEQYFGPGTRLTVT.

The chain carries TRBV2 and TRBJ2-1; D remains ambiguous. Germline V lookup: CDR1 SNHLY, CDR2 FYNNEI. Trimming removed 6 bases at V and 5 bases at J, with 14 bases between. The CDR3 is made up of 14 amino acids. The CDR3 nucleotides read TGTGCCAGCAGGGACGGGTCTCGACACAATGAGCAGTTCTTC. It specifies CASRDGSRHNEQFF.

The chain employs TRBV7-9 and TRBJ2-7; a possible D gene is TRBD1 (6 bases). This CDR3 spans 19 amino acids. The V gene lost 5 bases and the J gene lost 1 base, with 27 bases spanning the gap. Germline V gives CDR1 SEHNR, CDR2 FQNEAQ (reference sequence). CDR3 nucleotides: TGTGCCAGCAGCCGAACTACTCATATGGGACAAGGGGAATCCTACGAGCAGTACTTC. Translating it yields CASSRTTHMGQGESYEQYF.

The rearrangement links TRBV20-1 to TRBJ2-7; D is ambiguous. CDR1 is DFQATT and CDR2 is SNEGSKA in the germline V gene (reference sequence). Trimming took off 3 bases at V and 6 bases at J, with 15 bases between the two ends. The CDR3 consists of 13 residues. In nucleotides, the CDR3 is TGCAGTGCTAGCGTGGGTGGTTCGTCCGAGCAGTACTTC. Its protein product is CSASVGGSSEQYF.